Below, 19 T cell receptor beta chains from the same sample are listed, as sequenced in a study of patients and donors after allogeneic stem cell transplantation. Via MiXCR, TCRdb re-called the RT-PCR reads, giving one row per CDR3 protein. The sample records 45,000 to 65,000 distinct CDR3 sequences, about 14% being singletons. The source material was blood, either unsorted or a sorted T cell fraction (not recorded which). All receptors derive from a human donor who was either an allogeneic HSCT recipient or a stem cell or donor lymphocyte infusion donor (not recorded which). It is not recorded whose cells these are; they may come from a transplant donor.

This clonotype was seen a few times. The J gene is TRBJ2-5, the V gene TRBV6-5; 10 bases are a match to TRBD2. This CDR3 region has 15 residues. J was trimmed by 5 bases and V by 6 bases; bases with no gene match: 9. CDR1 is MNHEY, CDR2 SVGAGI, per germline. In nucleotides, the CDR3 is TGTGCCAGCAGGACACAAGCGGGAGGGATCGAGACCCAGTACTTC. It is translated as CASRTQAGGIETQYF.

This clonotype was detected only a few times. This rearrangement joins TRBV9 to TRBJ2-7; 8 positions agree with TRBD1. The CDR3 is made up of 13 amino acids. V lost 2 bases, J lost 7 bases, and 5 bases stayed unmatched. Germline V gene sequence: CDR1 SGDLS, CDR2 YYNGEE. CDR3 sequence reads: CASSVGQGREQYF. In DNA form, the CDR3 reads TGTGCCAGCAGCGTCGGACAGGGCAGAGAGCAGTACTTC. Supplemented by reference TRBV9 and TRBJ2-7, the full variable domain reads DSGVTQTPKHLITATGQRVTLRCSPRSGDLSVYWYQQSLDQGLQFLIQYYNGEERAKGNILERFSAQQFPDLHSELNLSSLELGDSALYFCASSVGQGREQYFGPGTRLTVT.

V and J are TRBV7-9 and TRBJ2-3; no clear D. CDR3 length equals 13 residues. V was pared by 3 bases and J by 2 bases, with 6 bases between. The germline CDR1 and CDR2 sequences are SEHNR and FQNEAQ (reference sequence). In nucleotides, the CDR3 is TGTGCCAGCAGCTTGTTATACACAGATACGCAGTATTTT. Translated: CASSLLYTDTQYF.

Ten or more counts support this clonotype. The chain links TRBV12-3 or TRBV12-4 to TRBJ1-1; perhaps TRBD1 as D (6 bases). Trimming shortened V by 5 bases and J by 1 base, and 11 bases separated the two germline ends. This CDR3 is built from 14 residues. CDR3 bases: TGTGCCAGCAGTCACAGGGCCGGGAACACTGAAGCTTTCTTT. Encoded protein: CASSHRAGNTEAFF.

This sequence joins TRBV3-1 and TRBJ2-5; tentatively, D is TRBD1 or TRBD2 (5 bases each). Trimming took off 3 bases at V and 4 bases at J, with 15 bases between the two ends. This CDR3 comprises 15 residues. Germline CDR1 and CDR2: LGHDT and YNNKEL (reference sequence). CDR3 coding DNA: TGTGCCAGCAGCCACGCTGACAAGAGGGGAGAGACCCAGTACTTC. It yields the protein CASSHADKRGETQYF.

This clonotype was seen a handful of times. The V and J genes are TRBV7-6 and TRBJ2-3; tentatively, D is TRBD2 (5 bases). This CDR3 has 14 residues. Trimming removed 1 base at V and 2 bases at J, with 7 bases between. In germline, CDR1 is SGHVS, CDR2 FNYEAQ. CDR3 DNA sequence: TGTGCCAGCAGCTTAGGAGGGCCCACAGATACGCAGTATTTT. Amino acid sequence: CASSLGGPTDTQYF.

The rearrangement links TRBV29-1 to TRBJ2-7; perhaps TRBD1 as D (6 bases). Per germline, CDR1 SQVTM and CDR2 ANQGSEA. This CDR3 is 13 amino acids long. Trimming stripped 3 bases from V and 3 bases from J, with 12 bases between. Written as DNA, the CDR3 is TGCAGCGTTGAGTCGCAGGGGATCTACGAGCAGTACTTC. Its protein is CSVESQGIYEQYF.

This clonotype was detected only a few times. The chain has TRBV27 and TRBJ1-5, with 8 positions matching TRBD1. This CDR3 has 17 amino acids. The germline V gene has CDR1 MNHEY and CDR2 SMNVEV (reference sequence). J was trimmed by 2 bases and V by 6 bases; bases with no gene match: 12. The CDR3 sequence is CASSPRPGQGGNQPQHF. In nucleotides, the CDR3 is TGTGCCAGCAGCCCCCGCCCCGGACAGGGAGGCAATCAGCCCCAGCATTTT.

This clonotype appeared a few times. The V gene is TRBV3-1, the J gene TRBJ1-1; weak D call: TRBD1 (6 bases). CDR1 LGHDT and CDR2 YNNKEL come from the germline V gene (reference sequence). Trimming stripped 0 bases from V and 1 base from J, with 12 bases between. This CDR3 has 16 amino acids. As DNA, the CDR3 is TGTGCCAGCAGCCAAGATGGGGGGGCAGCGAACACTGAAGCTTTCTTT. It specifies CASSQDGGAANTEAFF.

The chain has TRBV25-1 and TRBJ1-1; D gene uncertain. Germline CDR1 MGHDK, CDR2 SYGVNS. The CDR3 has 14 residues. Trimming shortened V by 3 bases and J by 4 bases, and 12 bases separated the two germline ends. Here the CDR3 reads CASSDEGMSTEAFF. Written as DNA, the CDR3 is TGTGCCAGCAGTGACGAGGGTATGAGCACTGAAGCTTTCTTT.

This chain links TRBV27 with TRBJ2-7; unclear D gene. Germline V gives CDR1 MNHEY, CDR2 SMNVEV (reference sequence). V lost 0 bases to trimming and J lost 4 bases, with 7 bases between them. This CDR3 contains 13 residues. The CDR3 DNA reads as TGTGCCAGCAGTTTATCAGAGACATACGAGCAGTACTTC. Its protein is CASSLSETYEQYF.

This chain links TRBV7-2 with TRBJ1-2, with TRBD1 matching over 7 bases. The CDR3 is 16 amino acids. After removal of 1 base from V and 7 bases from J, the junction contained 12 bases not matched to a gene. In germline, CDR1 is SGHTA, CDR2 FQGNSA. The CDR3 bases are TGTGCCAGCAGCTTAGTACTTACAGGGGCTGCCTTTGGCTACACCTTC. Its translation: CASSLVLTGAAFGYTF.

In this sample, this clonotype turned up a few times. The J gene is TRBJ1-1, the V gene TRBV19, with D unresolved. This CDR3 comprises 17 residues. The V end was cut by 3 bases, the J end by 2 bases, with 19 bases between. In germline, CDR1 is LNHDA, CDR2 SQIVND (reference sequence). CDR3 DNA: TGTGCCAGTAGTATCCAGAGGAGAGGGCAGGCCAACACTGAAGCTTTCTTT. This codes for CASSIQRRGQANTEAFF.

This clonotype has ten or more counts. J is TRBJ1-1 and V is TRBV10-3; possibly TRBD1 for D (5 bases). CDR1 is ENHRY and CDR2 is SYGVKD in the germline V gene. There are 14 residues in the CDR3. With 0 bases removed from V and 5 bases from J, the gap between germline ends came to 10 bases. As DNA, the CDR3 is TGTGCCATCAGTGAGTCTGGCAGGGAAACTGAAGCTTTCTTT. This translates into CAISESGRETEAFF.

This chain joins TRBV15 and TRBJ2-1; 10 nucleotides line up with TRBD1. Germline V gene sequence: CDR1 LNHNV, CDR2 YYDKDF (reference sequence). The CDR3 sequence is 15 residues long. Trimming removed 3 bases from V and 3 bases from J; junction bases left unmatched: 2. CDR3 region: CATSSDRGLYNEQFF. In DNA, the CDR3 is TGTGCCACCAGCAGCGACAGGGGGCTCTACAATGAGCAGTTCTTC.

There are many counts of this clonotype. The J gene is TRBJ1-2, the V gene TRBV20-1, with D perhaps matching TRBD1 (5 bases). In germline, CDR1 is DFQATT, CDR2 SNEGSKA (reference sequence). The CDR3 is 15 residues long. Trimming cost V 0 bases and J 5 bases, with 16 bases left between them. This CDR3 reads CSARDPRDWGYGYTF. The CDR3 coding sequence is TGCAGTGCTAGAGATCCCAGGGACTGGGGGTATGGCTACACCTTC.

The J gene is TRBJ2-7, the V gene TRBV14; D is unresolved. The CDR3 is 13 residues long. V lost 2 bases, J lost 7 bases, and 12 bases lay in between. Germline CDR1 is SGHDN and CDR2 is FVKESK. The CDR3 loop reads CASSQRTIWEQYF. The CDR3 coding sequence is TGTGCCAGCAGCCAACGAACAATATGGGAGCAGTACTTC.

This clonotype has more than one count but fewer than ten. V is TRBV7-9 and J is TRBJ1-1; 8 nucleotides match TRBD1. The trim removed 5 bases at V and 0 bases at J, leaving 11 bases unmatched. The CDR3 has 17 residues. Germline CDR1 and CDR2: SEHNR and FQNEAQ (reference sequence). The chain's CDR3 is CASSDSPGTGLNTEAFF. In nucleotides, the CDR3 is TGTGCCAGCAGCGATAGTCCCGGGACAGGTTTGAACACTGAAGCTTTCTTT.

This clonotype is medium-sized by share. The chain carries TRBV10-3 and TRBJ2-1; no clear D gene. CDR1 is ENHRY and CDR2 is SYGVKD in the germline V gene. Trimming shortened V by 2 bases and J by 2 bases, and 19 bases separated the two germline ends. The CDR3 covers 18 residues. CDR3 bases: TGTGCCATCAGTGAGCCGGGTTCGGGTAACTCCGCCTACAATGAGCAGTTCTTC. Translating gives CAISEPGSGNSAYNEQFF.